These 30 T cell receptor beta chains originate from one sample sequenced in a study of blood T cell repertoires in COVID-19 (dated by TCRdb to 2018 to 2021). The library was made by the immunoSEQ multiplex PCR assay. Here the immuneACCESS table is served through TCRdb, limited to in-frame sequences with V and J called. Missing clones are a known gap in these copies; in checked studies unresolved V genes cover under half, and the rest lacks a known reason. The sample records approximately 85,000 clones, around 91% of which are singletons. Together, the top ten hold 4.3% of the sample. The sequenced material came from peripheral blood. Receptors were obtained from a woman older than 75 with active or convalescent COVID-19.

The chain recombines TRBV7-2 with TRBJ1-4, with TRBD1 matching 8 bases. Per the germline V gene, CDR1 is SGHTA and CDR2 is FQGNSA. There are 16 residues in the CDR3. Unmatched junction bases numbered 6, after V lost 3 bases and J lost 3 bases. This chain's CDR3 is CASSFQGASANEKLFF. DNA for the CDR3: TGTGCCAGCAGCTTCCAGGGGGCTTCGGCTAATGAAAAACTGTTTTTT.

This clone occurred once. The rearrangement joins TRBV6-6 to TRBJ2-5, with 11 bases that match TRBD2. The CDR3 extends over 16 amino acids. V gave up 5 bases and J gave up 5 bases; unmatched junction bases: 10. The germline V gene encodes CDR1 MNHNY and CDR2 SVGAGI (reference sequence). In DNA, the CDR3 is TGTGCCAGCAGTCACCCGGGGGTAGCGGGAGGGGAGACCCAGTACTTC. Protein sequence: CASSHPGVAGGETQYF.

This clone occurred a few times. J is TRBJ2-1 and V is TRBV5-5, with 10 positions matching TRBD2. The CDR3 is made up of 15 amino acids. In germline, CDR1 is SGHKS, CDR2 YYEKEE (reference sequence). J lost 3 bases, V lost 2 bases, and 2 bases had no gene match. The CDR3 nucleotides are TGTGCCAGCAGCTTACTAGCGGGATTCTACAATGAGCAGTTCTTC. This codes for CASSLLAGFYNEQFF.

The chain combines TRBV19 with TRBJ1-1; D call uncertain. The V and J ends lost 7 bases and 1 base respectively, with 16 bases between them. Germline-derived CDR1 and CDR2 are LNHDA and SQIVND (reference sequence). The CDR3 covers 15 residues. The CDR3 DNA reads TGTGCCAGTATTCTCCCGGGAGGGTCGAACACTGAAGCTTTCTTT. It specifies CASILPGGSNTEAFF.

The chain has TRBV28 and TRBJ2-1; D is uncertain. Trimming shortened V by 8 bases and J by 10 bases, and 15 bases separated the two germline ends. Germline V CDR1 and CDR2: MDHEN, SYDVKM. The CDR3 has 12 amino acids. The CDR3 loop reads CASDNPVSEQFF. CDR3 nucleotides: TGTGCCAGCGACAACCCAGTCTCCGAGCAGTTCTTC.

The chain has TRBV9 and TRBJ2-3; D perhaps matches TRBD1 (6 bases). CDR1 and CDR2 (germline): SGDLS, YYNGEE. The CDR3 is 14 residues long. Trimming pared 3 bases from V and 4 bases from J, leaving 12 bases between. The CDR3 spells CASSAQGIPDTQYF. The CDR3 DNA reads as TGTGCCAGCAGCGCTCAGGGGATCCCAGATACGCAGTATTTT.

In DNA, the CDR3 is TGTGCCAGTAGTAATAACAGGAACACTGAAGCTTTCTTT. The encoded protein is CASSNNRNTEAFF. This chain uses TRBV19 with TRBJ1-1; D not certain. The CDR3 length is 13 residues. The germline CDR1 and CDR2 sequences are LNHDA and SQIVND (reference sequence). V shed 4 bases and J shed 1 base, with 7 bases lying between them.

In its sample, this clone was seen a few times. The rearrangement links TRBV30 to TRBJ2-1, with 8 bases that match TRBD2. The germline gives CDR1 GTSNPN, CDR2 SVGIG (reference sequence). There are 14 residues in the CDR3. The junction had 9 bases not matched to a gene; V was cut back by 2 bases and J by 9 bases. The CDR3, as DNA: TGTGCCTGGAGTAACAGCCTCCGGGAGGGTGAGCAGTTCTTC. Translation: CAWSNSLREGEQFF.

This chain joins TRBV7-3 and TRBJ2-2; 8 positions match TRBD1. The CDR3 extends over 14 amino acids. V lost 5 bases to trimming and J lost 5 bases; unmatched junction nucleotides: 4. Germline CDR1 and CDR2: SGHTA and FQGTGA. CDR3 DNA: TGTGCCAGCAGCACGAGGGACAGGACCGGGGAGCTGTTTTTT. It codes for CASSTRDRTGELFF. Full variable domain (missing parts from reference TRBV7-3 and TRBJ2-2): GAGVSQTPSNKVTEKGKYVELRCDPISGHTALYWYRQSLGQGPEFLIYFQGTGAADDSGLPNDRFFAVRPEGSVSTLKIQRTERGDSAVYLCASSTRDRTGELFFGEGSRLTVL.

The V gene is TRBV11-2, the J gene TRBJ2-3, with 7 bases lining up with TRBD2. This CDR3 has 16 amino acids. The germline CDR1 and CDR2 sequences are SGHAT and FQNNGV. V was pared by 5 bases and J by 7 bases, with 15 bases of the junction left unmatched. The CDR3 sequence: CASSPRLGGRIYTQYF. CDR3 nucleotide sequence: TGTGCCAGCAGCCCCCGCCTAGGCGGGAGAATCTATACGCAGTATTTT.

The V gene is TRBV12-5, the J gene TRBJ2-3; D unclear. CDR3 length: 11 amino acids. Trimming left V 4 bases short and J 3 bases short, with 2 bases between. Germline V lookup: CDR1 LGHNT, CDR2 FRNRAP. CDR3 DNA: TGTGCTAGTGGTTCTACAGATACGCAGTATTTT. As protein: CASGSTDTQYF.

The chain carries TRBV5-1 and TRBJ2-3, with TRBD2 identical over 7 bases. Germline V gene sequence: CDR1 SGHRS, CDR2 YFSETQ. J was trimmed by 4 bases and V by 0 bases; bases with no gene match: 17. CDR3 length: 19 residues. The CDR3 DNA reads TGCGCCAGCAGCTTGGGAATCGCTCGGCGGGAGAAGCGGTCAGATACGCAGTATTTT. This codes for CASSLGIARREKRSDTQYF.

In this sample, this clone turned up once. The rearrangement joins TRBV19 to TRBJ2-1; 9 nucleotides line up with TRBD1. CDR1 LNHDA and CDR2 SQIVND come from the germline V gene (reference sequence). The junction had 7 bases not matched to a gene; V was cut back by 5 bases and J by 8 bases. CDR3 length: 14 amino acids. DNA of the CDR3: TGTGCCAGTAGTGGAGGACAGGGGTTCGATGAGCAGTTCTTC. Its protein is CASSGGQGFDEQFF.

This chain joins TRBV12-5 and TRBJ1-1, with D maybe TRBD1 (6 bases). The germline gives CDR1 LGHNT, CDR2 FRNRAP. V dropped 5 bases and J dropped 7 bases, with 17 bases sitting between them. This CDR3 comprises 14 residues. The CDR3 region is CASGSPGEGLEAFF. The CDR3 DNA follows: TGTGCTAGTGGTAGTCCAGGGGAGGGACTTGAAGCTTTCTTT.

This clone was counted a single time. The gene calls are TRBV18 and TRBJ1-2; 9 bases align to TRBD1. Germline V gives CDR1 KGHSH, CDR2 LQKENI. V shed 1 base and J 6 bases; nucleotides not matched to a gene: 6. CDR3 length equals 15 residues. The CDR3 protein is CASSPLVDRGDGYTF. The CDR3 DNA follows: TGTGCCAGCTCACCACTCGTCGACAGGGGGGATGGCTACACCTTC. Supplemented by reference TRBV18 and TRBJ1-2, the full variable domain reads NAGVMQNPRHLVRRRGQEARLRCSPMKGHSHVYWYRQLPEEGLKFMVYLQKENIIDESGMPKERFSAEFPKEGPSILRIQQVVRGDSAAYFCASSPLVDRGDGYTFGSGTRLTVV.

A single count supports this clone. V and J are TRBV14 and TRBJ1-2, with TRBD1 identical over 8 bases. J was trimmed by 4 bases and V by 4 bases; bases with no gene match: 8. From germline, CDR1 is SGHDN and CDR2 FVKESK. The CDR3 has 15 residues. Here the CDR3 DNA reads TGTGCCAGCAGCCCCGGGTCAGGGGGCGTCTATGGCTACACCTTC. This gives the protein CASSPGSGGVYGYTF.

The rearrangement uses TRBV6-6 and TRBJ1-5; possibly TRBD1 for D (6 bases). Trimming cost V 6 bases and J 6 bases, with 15 bases left between them. The CDR3 runs 14 residues. Germline CDR1 reads MNHNY; CDR2 reads SVGAGI (reference sequence). The CDR3 loop reads CASSTGGGRQPQHF. CDR3 nucleotide sequence: TGTGCCAGCAGCACGGGAGGGGGGCGTCAGCCCCAGCATTTT.

This sequence joins TRBV7-2 and TRBJ2-7; tentative D call: TRBD1 (6 bases). Deletions cut 4 bases from V and 3 bases from J, with 10 bases between. This CDR3 is 13 amino acids long. Germline V gives CDR1 SGHTA, CDR2 FQGNSA. CDR3 in amino acids: CASSSGQNYEQYF. CDR3 in DNA: TGTGCCAGCAGCTCCGGACAGAACTACGAGCAGTACTTC. The entire variable domain, with the rest obtained from reference TRBV7-2 and TRBJ2-7, is as follows: GAGVSQSPSNKVTEKGKDVELRCDPISGHTALYWYRQSLGQGLEFLIYFQGNSAPDKSGLPSDRFSAERTGGSVSTLTIQRTQQEDSAVYLCASSSGQNYEQYFGPGTRLTVT.

In its sample, this clone was seen once. The genes are TRBV7-8 and TRBJ1-2; D possibly corresponds to TRBD1 (5 bases). Germline CDR1 is SGHVS and CDR2 is FQNEAQ. This CDR3 is built from 13 residues. The V gene lost 7 bases and the J gene lost 3 bases, with 12 bases spanning the gap. The CDR3 sequence: CASIQPGDYGYTF. CDR3 nucleotides: TGTGCCAGCATTCAACCGGGGGACTATGGCTACACCTTC.

The rearrangement uses TRBV12-5 and TRBJ2-1, with 8 bases lining up with TRBD2. From germline, CDR1 is LGHNT and CDR2 FRNRAP. The CDR3 runs to 12 residues. The V and J ends lost 1 base and 15 bases, in that order; junction bases with no gene match: 5. The CDR3 DNA reads TGTGCTAGTGGTTTGGACGGGACTAGACCGTTCTTC. Translation gives CASGLDGTRPFF.

The chain employs TRBV11-2 and TRBJ1-1; 7 bases fit TRBD1. The trim removed 4 bases at V and 5 bases at J, leaving 10 bases unmatched. Germline V lookup: CDR1 SGHAT, CDR2 FQNNGV. CDR3 length: 15 residues. The DNA for the CDR3 is TGTGCCAGCAGCTCGAGACAGGGCTTTTATACTGAAGCTTTCTTT. Amino acids: CASSSRQGFYTEAFF. The variable domain in full, completed from reference TRBV11-2 and TRBJ1-1, reads EAGVAQSPRYKIIEKRQSVAFWCNPISGHATLYWYQQILGQGPKLLIQFQNNGVVDDSQLPKDRFSAERLKGVDSTLKIQPAKLEDSAVYLCASSSRQGFYTEAFFGQGTRLTVV.

This rearrangement joins TRBV7-2 to TRBJ2-1; the match to TRBD2 covers 10 bases. Unmatched junction bases numbered 6, after V lost 0 bases and J lost 7 bases. The germline V gene has CDR1 SGHTA and CDR2 FQGNSA. The CDR3 is made up of 16 amino acids. The CDR3 region has the DNA TGTGCCAGCAGCTTAGCTCGACTAGCGGGTTATAATGAGCAGTTCTTC. This gives the protein CASSLARLAGYNEQFF.

This chain uses TRBV6-5 with TRBJ1-1, with D perhaps TRBD1 (6 bases). This CDR3 is 14 amino acids long. The germline CDR1 and CDR2 sequences are MNHEY and SVGAGI. V gave up 2 bases and J gave up 1 base, with 8 bases separating them. CDR3 sequence (DNA): TGTGCCAGCAGTTACGGGGGCCCGAACACTGAAGCTTTCTTT. Its protein is CASSYGGPNTEAFF.

V is TRBV6-2 or TRBV6-3 and J is TRBJ2-1; 8 nucleotides agree with TRBD2. The CDR3 runs to 15 residues. J was trimmed by 6 bases and V by 2 bases; bases with no gene match: 6. CDR1 is MNHEY and CDR2 is SVGEGT in the germline V gene. The CDR3 sequence is CASSYLGGRSNEQFF. Written as DNA, the CDR3 is TGTGCCAGCAGTTACCTCGGCGGGAGGTCCAATGAGCAGTTCTTC.

This CDR3 is CAISREYEQYF. In DNA form, the CDR3 reads TGTGCCATCAGCCGGGAGTACGAGCAGTACTTC. V usage is TRBV10-3 and J usage is TRBJ2-7, with D tentatively TRBD2 (6 bases). V was pared by 6 bases and J by 4 bases, with 7 bases between. CDR1 and CDR2 (germline): ENHRY, SYGVKD. This CDR3 is 11 amino acids long.

This clone has a single count. The chain is built from TRBV2 and TRBJ1-2, with 8 bases fitting TRBD1. V was pared by 8 bases and J by 7 bases, with 3 bases of the junction left unmatched. Germline CDR1 and CDR2: SNHLY and FYNNEI. The CDR3 runs to 11 residues. The CDR3 region has the DNA TGTGCCAGCGGACAGGGAGGTGGCTACACCTTC. Its protein is CASGQGGGYTF.

V usage is TRBV10-2 and J usage is TRBJ2-7; 8 bases are a match to TRBD2. J was trimmed by 3 bases and V by 6 bases; bases with no gene match: 4. Per the germline V gene, CDR1 is WSHSY and CDR2 is SAAADI. The CDR3 spans 13 residues. CDR3 loop: CASSTSGVYEQYF. CDR3 sequence (DNA): TGCGCCAGCAGCACTAGCGGAGTCTACGAGCAGTACTTC.

The CDR3 region has the DNA TGTGCCAGCACGGGACTAGCGGGAGGGGAGCAGTACTTC. Its protein is CASTGLAGGEQYF. This chain joins TRBV12-3 or TRBV12-4 and TRBJ2-7, with 16 positions matching TRBD2. Trimming removed 7 bases from V and 7 bases from J; junction bases left unmatched: 1. The CDR3 consists of 13 residues.

This chain connects TRBV6-5 to TRBJ2-4; TRBD2 matches 9 bases. The junction had 12 bases not matched to a gene; V was cut back by 4 bases and J by 8 bases. Per the germline V gene, CDR1 is MNHEY and CDR2 is SVGAGI. The CDR3 is 16 residues long. The CDR3 nucleotides read TGTGCCAGCAGTTCCGGGACTAGCTCGCGACGAGACATTCAGTACTTC. Translation gives CASSSGTSSRRDIQYF.

V usage is TRBV5-1 and J usage is TRBJ2-7, with TRBD2 matching 7 bases. Germline V gene sequence: CDR1 SGHRS, CDR2 YFSETQ. Trimming at V came to 5 bases and at J to 5 bases, leaving 16 bases not matched to a gene. The CDR3 contains 16 residues. In nucleotides, the CDR3 is TGCGCCAGCAGTTCCGATGGGAGGGGAGCTGGTGACGAGCAGTACTTC. It yields the protein CASSSDGRGAGDEQYF.